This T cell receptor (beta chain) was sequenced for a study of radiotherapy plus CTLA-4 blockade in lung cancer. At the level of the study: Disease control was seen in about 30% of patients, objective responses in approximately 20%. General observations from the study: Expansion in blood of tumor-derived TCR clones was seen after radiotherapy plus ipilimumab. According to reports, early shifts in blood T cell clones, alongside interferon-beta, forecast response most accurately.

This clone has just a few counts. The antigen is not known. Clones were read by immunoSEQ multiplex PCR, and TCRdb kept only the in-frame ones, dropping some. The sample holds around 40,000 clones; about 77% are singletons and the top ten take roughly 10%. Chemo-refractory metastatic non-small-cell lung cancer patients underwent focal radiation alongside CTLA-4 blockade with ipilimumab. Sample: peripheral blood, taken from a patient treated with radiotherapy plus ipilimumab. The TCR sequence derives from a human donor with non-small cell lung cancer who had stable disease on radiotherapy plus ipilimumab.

As DNA, the CDR3 is TGTGCCAGCAGCTTCCCCTCGCGACAGGGGCAGGGTGGCTACACCTTC. Protein sequence: CASSFPSRQGQGGYTF. The chain is built from TRBV5-4 and TRBJ1-2; TRBD1 agrees at 8 bases. Germline values: CDR1 SGHNT, CDR2 YYREEE (reference sequence). This CDR3 spans 16 amino acids. V lost 2 bases, J lost 7 bases, and 13 bases stayed unmatched. Combining the CDR3 with reference TRBV5-4 and TRBJ1-2 gives the whole variable domain ETGVTQSPTHLIKTRGQQVTLRCSSQSGHNTVSWYQQALGQGPQFIFQYYREEENGRGNFPPRFSGLQFPNYSSELNVNALELDDSALYLCASSFPSRQGQGGYTFGSGTRLTVV.